The sample holds a few counts of the clone carrying this TCR beta chain. Generated by immunoSEQ multiplex PCR, the TCRdb table keeps only in-frame clones and is missing some. This table has some 50,000 clones, about 83% appearing once. This sample is drawn from a study of radiotherapy plus CTLA-4 blockade in lung cancer. The germline gives CDR1 LGHNA, CDR2 YNFKEQ. The CDR3 length is 14 residues. Trimming at V came to 4 bases and at J to 3 bases, leaving 2 bases not matched to a gene. This receptor was taken from a human donor with non-small cell lung cancer whose response to radiotherapy plus ipilimumab could not be evaluated. The chain has TRBV4-2 and TRBJ2-7, with TRBD2 matching 11 bases. Sample: peripheral blood, taken from a patient treated with radiotherapy plus ipilimumab. DNA of the CDR3: TGTGCCAGCAGCCCGGGGACTAGCGGCTACGAGCAGTACTTC. This sequence encodes CASSPGTSGYEQYF.